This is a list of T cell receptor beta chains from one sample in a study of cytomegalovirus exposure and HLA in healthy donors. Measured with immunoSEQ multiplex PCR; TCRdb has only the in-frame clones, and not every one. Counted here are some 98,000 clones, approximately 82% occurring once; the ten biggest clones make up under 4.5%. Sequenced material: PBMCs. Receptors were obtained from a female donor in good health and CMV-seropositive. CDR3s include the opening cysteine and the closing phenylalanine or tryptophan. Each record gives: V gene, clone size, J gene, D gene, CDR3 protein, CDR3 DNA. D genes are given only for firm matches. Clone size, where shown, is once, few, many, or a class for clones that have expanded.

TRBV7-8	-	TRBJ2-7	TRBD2	CASSFSERDLSYEQYF	TGTGCCAGCAGCTTTTCGGAGCGGGATCTATCCTACGAGCAGTACTTC
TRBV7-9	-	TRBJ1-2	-	CASSLAGAGYTF	TGTGCCAGCAGCTTAGCAGGGGCGGGCTACACCTTC
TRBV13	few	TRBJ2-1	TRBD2	CASSPTGTSVKNEQFF	TGTGCCAGCAGCCCTACCGGGACTAGCGTTAAGAATGAGCAGTTCTTC
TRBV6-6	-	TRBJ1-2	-	CASSYSRDANYGYTF	TGTGCCAGCAGTTACTCGAGAGATGCTAACTATGGCTACACCTTC
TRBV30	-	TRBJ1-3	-	CAWRGQISGNTIYF	TGTGCCTGGAGAGGACAGATCTCTGGAAACACCATATATTTT
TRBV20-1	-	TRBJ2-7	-	CSGGLGAEQYF	TGCAGTGGGGGGCTGGGTGCCGAGCAGTACTTC
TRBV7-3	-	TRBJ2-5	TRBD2	CASSLAGRYSPQETQYF	TGTGCCAGCAGCTTAGCCGGGAGGTACAGCCCCCAAGAGACCCAGTACTTC
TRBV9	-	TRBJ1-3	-	CASNGAGNTIYF	TGTGCCAGCAATGGAGCTGGAAACACCATATATTTT
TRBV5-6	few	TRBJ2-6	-	CASSSFTETGANVLTF	TGTGCCAGCAGCTCTTTTACAGAGACTGGGGCCAACGTCCTGACTTTC
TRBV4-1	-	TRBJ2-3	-	CASSLRTALTGDTQYF	TGCGCCAGCAGCCTAAGGACCGCCCTTACAGGAGATACGCAGTATTTT
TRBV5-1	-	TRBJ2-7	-	CASSPREESEQYF	TGCGCCAGCAGCCCCAGGGAAGAGTCCGAGCAGTACTTC
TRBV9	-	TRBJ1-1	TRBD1	CASSVGPGQGFRDTEAFF	TGTGCCAGCAGCGTTGGGCCGGGACAGGGGTTCCGGGACACTGAAGCTTTCTTT
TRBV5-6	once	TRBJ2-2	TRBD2	CASSLGQRGFTGELFF	TGTGCCAGCAGCTTGGGCCAGCGGGGGTTTACCGGGGAGCTGTTTTTT
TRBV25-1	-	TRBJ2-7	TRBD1	CASSERAGDRASYEQYF	TGTGCCAGCAGTGAGAGGGCCGGGGACAGGGCATCCTACGAGCAGTACTTC
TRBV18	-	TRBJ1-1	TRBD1	CASSPDRGTEAFF	TGTGCCAGCTCACCCGACAGGGGAACTGAAGCTTTCTTT
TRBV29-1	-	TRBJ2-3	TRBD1	CSARQGPDTQYF	TGCAGCGCGCGACAGGGTCCAGATACGCAGTATTTT
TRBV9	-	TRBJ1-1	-	CASSVAKSRGGPEAFF	TGTGCCAGCAGCGTAGCTAAGAGCAGGGGAGGGCCTGAAGCTTTCTTT
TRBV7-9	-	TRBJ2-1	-	CASSFSGFLYNEQFF	TGTGCCAGCAGCTTTAGCGGATTCCTCTACAATGAGCAGTTCTTC
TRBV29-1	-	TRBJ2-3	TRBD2	CSGRDYTDTQYF	TGCAGCGGGCGGGACTACACAGATACGCAGTATTTT
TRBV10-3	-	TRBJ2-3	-	CAISPGQLNTDTQYF	TGTGCCATCAGCCCCGGACAGCTAAACACAGATACGCAGTATTTT
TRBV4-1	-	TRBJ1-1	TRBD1	CASSQGTGGSCEAFF	TGCGCCAGCAGCCAGGGGACAGGCGGTTCCTGTGAAGCTTTCTTT
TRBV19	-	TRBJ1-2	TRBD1	CASSLDRLYGYTF	TGTGCCAGTAGTTTGGACAGGTTATATGGCTACACCTTC
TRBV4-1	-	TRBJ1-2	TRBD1	CASSQEGGRADGYTF	TGCGCCAGCAGCCAAGAAGGGGGCAGGGCCGATGGCTACACCTTC
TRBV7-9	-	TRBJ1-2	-	CASSIYGGGYGYTF	TGTGCCAGCAGTATTTATGGGGGCGGTTATGGCTACACCTTC
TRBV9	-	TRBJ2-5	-	CASSARGGPMETQYF	TGTGCCAGCAGCGCACGCGGGGGCCCGATGGAGACCCAGTACTTC
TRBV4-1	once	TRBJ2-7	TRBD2	CASSQVQLAGGSEQYF	TGCGCCAGCAGCCAAGTCCAGCTAGCGGGGGGGTCCGAGCAGTACTTC
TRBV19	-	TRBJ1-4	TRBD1	CASSRTQGQGSTKLFF	TGTGCCAGTAGTCGGACACAAGGACAGGGGTCAACAAAACTGTTTTTT
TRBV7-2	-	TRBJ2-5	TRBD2	CASSRTTRGRGWETQYF	TGTGCCAGCAGCCGTACTACTCGCGGGCGGGGGTGGGAGACCCAGTACTTC
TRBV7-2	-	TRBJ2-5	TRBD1	CASSSLGQGVQETQYF	TGTGCCAGCAGCTCCCTGGGACAGGGGGTCCAAGAGACCCAGTACTTC
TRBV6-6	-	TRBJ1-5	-	CASRSTVSNQPQHF	TGTGCCAGCAGGTCGACAGTTAGCAATCAGCCCCAGCATTTT
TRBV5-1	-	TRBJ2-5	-	CASSATSTQETQYF	TGCGCCAGCAGCGCAACTAGCACCCAAGAGACCCAGTACTTC
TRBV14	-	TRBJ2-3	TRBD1	CASRPPGQSTDTQYF	TGTGCCAGCAGGCCGCCGGGACAGAGCACAGATACGCAGTATTTT
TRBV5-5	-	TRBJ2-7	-	CASTQGQSYEQYF	TGTGCCAGCACCCAGGGACAATCCTACGAGCAGTACTTC
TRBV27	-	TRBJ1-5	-	CASSQYRANQPQHF	TGTGCCAGCAGTCAATACAGGGCGAATCAGCCCCAGCATTTT
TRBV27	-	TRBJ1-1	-	CASSTGLTEAFF	TGTGCCAGCAGTACAGGGTTGACTGAAGCTTTCTTT
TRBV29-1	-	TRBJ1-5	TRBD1	CSVGDRGGNQPQHF	TGCAGCGTTGGGGACAGGGGTGGTAATCAGCCCCAGCATTTT
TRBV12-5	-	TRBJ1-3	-	CASGSGSGNTIYF	TGTGCTAGTGGTTCGGGGTCTGGAAACACCATATATTTT
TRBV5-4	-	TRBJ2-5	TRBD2	CASSLDSRREQYF	TGTGCCAGCAGCTTGGACTCCCGGCGGGAGCAGTACTTC
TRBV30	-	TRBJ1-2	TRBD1	CAWIGAGGEDGYTF	TGTGCCTGGATTGGGGCAGGGGGCGAGGATGGCTACACCTTC
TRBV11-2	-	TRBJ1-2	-	CASSPSPRVAGYTF	TGTGCCAGCAGCCCATCCCCCAGGGTAGCTGGCTACACCTTC